This record looks at one T cell receptor (beta chain) sequence and its context. Germline CDR1 reads WNHNN; CDR2 reads SYGVQD (reference sequence). This CDR3 spans 17 amino acids. V was pared by 0 bases and J by 3 bases, with 9 bases of the junction left unmatched. This entry comes from a study of blood T cell repertoires in COVID-19. Study-level background: Whether acute or convalescent, the COVID-19 samples came from the United States, Italy and Spain. T cells, B-cell-depleted T cells, or PBMCs supplied cDNA or gDNA.

Authors' analysis steps: For nucleated cells, counts were estimated from reference gene primer amplification. Produced via immunoSEQ multiplex PCR; TCRdb's table is partial and in-frame only. V and J calls and clone size follow that table, whereas D and trimming were derived from the DNA. The repertoire includes roughly 120,000 clones, 82% of them detected once, and approximately 7.9% sits in the top ten. The sample taken for sequencing was peripheral blood. The chain is built from TRBV10-1 and TRBJ2-7; 9 bases match TRBD2. This sequence originates from a man in his 70s with acute or convalescent COVID-19. The CDR3, as DNA: TGCGCCAGCAGTGAGTCGACCGGGTATAGCGGGAGCTACGAGCAGTACTTC. Protein product: CASSESTGYSGSYEQYF.